This T cell receptor beta chain comes out of a study of blood T cell repertoires in COVID-19. About the study: Researchers got acute and convalescent COVID-19 samples from the United States, Italy and Spain. T cells, B-cell-depleted T cells, or PBMCs supplied cDNA or gDNA.

Original data processing: Reference gene primer amplification yielded estimated nucleated cell counts. TCRdb's copy holds only in-frame clones and misses some; the assay was immunoSEQ multiplex PCR. The D gene and trimming were derived from the DNA, and the V and J assignments and clone size from that table. Altogether 150,000 to 200,000 clones are present, 70% to 90% being singletons, with the ten largest covering roughly 0.95%. Per the germline V gene, CDR1 is WNHNN and CDR2 is SYGVQD (reference sequence). Trimming removed 9 bases from V and 0 bases from J; junction bases left unmatched: 6. The CDR3 extends over 14 amino acids.

Sequenced material: peripheral blood. The receptor's source is a man younger than 35 with acute or convalescent COVID-19. This chain joins TRBV10-1 and TRBJ2-3, with 7 bases fitting TRBD1. The CDR3 DNA reads TGCGCCAGTCGGGACAGCTTTAGCACAGATACGCAGTATTTT. This encodes CASRDSFSTDTQYF.